Listed below are T cell receptor beta chains from one sample, sequenced in a study of blood T cells in healthy people across ages. TCRdb re-called the 5' RACE reads through MiXCR, storing one row per CDR3 protein. The top ten clones hold approximately 7.9% of a sample with more than 1.4 million distinct CDR3 sequences, about 40% of them seen once. Input material: blood. The receptor source for this set is a woman younger than 35 in good health. Both conserved end residues are part of each CDR3. Each record gives: CDR3 DNA, CDR3 protein, clone size, J gene, V gene, D gene. D genes are given only for firm matches. The size field is filled for only some rows; it gives once, few, many or a size class.

cdr3_nt: TGTGCCAGCAGTGGCCTAGCGGGAGTAGGGCTATACAATGAGCAGTTCTTC
cdr3_aa: CASSGLAGVGLYNEQFF
clone_size: -
j_call: TRBJ2-1
v_call: TRBV25-1
d_call: TRBD2

cdr3_nt: TGCGCCAGCAGCTTCCGGGGGCCAGACACCGGGGAGCTGTTTTTT
cdr3_aa: CASSFRGPDTGELFF
clone_size: -
j_call: TRBJ2-2
v_call: TRBV5-1
d_call: -

cdr3_nt: TGTGCCAGCACCCTGGGACAGGGAGGAACTGAAGCTTTCTTT
cdr3_aa: CASTLGQGGTEAFF
clone_size: -
j_call: TRBJ1-1
v_call: TRBV12-3/TRBV12-4
d_call: TRBD1

cdr3_nt: TGCAGCGTTGAAGCCGGGGAGGGAGGCTACACCTTC
cdr3_aa: CSVEAGEGGYTF
clone_size: -
j_call: TRBJ1-2
v_call: TRBV29-1
d_call: -

cdr3_nt: TGCAGTGCTAGAGATCCCCAGGGGGACGGCTACACCTTC
cdr3_aa: CSARDPQGDGYTF
clone_size: -
j_call: TRBJ1-2
v_call: TRBV20-1
d_call: TRBD1

cdr3_nt: TGTGCCAGCAGCGACGCCGGGGGTCGTGGCTATGGCTACACCTTC
cdr3_aa: CASSDAGGRGYGYTF
clone_size: -
j_call: TRBJ1-2
v_call: TRBV9
d_call: -

cdr3_nt: TGCAGCGTAGCGAATGGTGGCAGGGGTTGGCTCTATGGCTACACCTTC
cdr3_aa: CSVANGGRGWLYGYTF
clone_size: few
j_call: TRBJ1-2
v_call: TRBV29-1
d_call: -

cdr3_nt: TGTGCCAGCAGCCGATACACAGGGGCCCTCACAGATACGCAGTATTTT
cdr3_aa: CASSRYTGALTDTQYF
clone_size: -
j_call: TRBJ2-3
v_call: TRBV14
d_call: TRBD1

cdr3_nt: TGCGCCAGCAGCCAAGCGGGGACAGCCGGTGGCTACACCTTC
cdr3_aa: CASSQAGTAGGYTF
clone_size: -
j_call: TRBJ1-2
v_call: TRBV4-1
d_call: TRBD1

cdr3_nt: TGTGCCAGCAGCCAAGAGTTACAGCGGTCCATCGACGAGCAGTACTTC
cdr3_aa: CASSQELQRSIDEQYF
clone_size: many
j_call: TRBJ2-7
v_call: TRBV4-2
d_call: -

cdr3_nt: TGTGCCACCAGTGACCCGGGACAGGACCCTAGGGGTGCGCAGTTCTTC
cdr3_aa: CATSDPGQDPRGAQFF
clone_size: few
j_call: TRBJ2-1
v_call: TRBV24-1
d_call: TRBD1

cdr3_nt: TGTGCCAGCATGGCGGTGCGACCCTACGAGCAGTACTTC
cdr3_aa: CASMAVRPYEQYF
clone_size: -
j_call: TRBJ2-7
v_call: TRBV7-2
d_call: -

cdr3_nt: TGCAGTGCTCTTCTTGGGGGAGGAGGTGAAAAACTGTTTTTT
cdr3_aa: CSALLGGGGEKLFF
clone_size: -
j_call: TRBJ1-4
v_call: TRBV20-1
d_call: -

cdr3_nt: TGTGCCAGCAGAGATGACAGACACAATGAGCAGTACTTC
cdr3_aa: CASRDDRHNEQYF
clone_size: -
j_call: TRBJ2-7
v_call: TRBV12-3/TRBV12-4
d_call: -

cdr3_nt: TGTGCCACCGGACTAGCGGGGAACAATGAGCAGTTCTTC
cdr3_aa: CATGLAGNNEQFF
clone_size: few
j_call: TRBJ2-1
v_call: TRBV15
d_call: TRBD2

cdr3_nt: TGTGCCAGCAGCTCAAGTGATGTGGGTCTCCAAGAGACCCAGTTCTTC
cdr3_aa: CASSSSDVGLQETQFF
clone_size: -
j_call: TRBJ2-1
v_call: TRBV13
d_call: -

cdr3_nt: TGTGCCAGCAGTTACTCGGGTTTAAGCGGGGGAGGCTACAATGAGCAGTTCTTC
cdr3_aa: CASSYSGLSGGGYNEQFF
clone_size: few
j_call: TRBJ2-1
v_call: TRBV6-5
d_call: TRBD2

cdr3_nt: TGTGCCAGCAGTGAGAAGACTCTAGGGACAGACTATGGCTACACCTTC
cdr3_aa: CASSEKTLGTDYGYTF
clone_size: once
j_call: TRBJ1-2
v_call: TRBV6-1
d_call: TRBD1

cdr3_nt: TGTGCCAGCAGTTATGGACTAGCGGGAGGGCCCCACAATAAGCAGTTCTTC
cdr3_aa: CASSYGLAGGPHNKQFF
clone_size: -
j_call: TRBJ2-1
v_call: TRBV6-5
d_call: TRBD2

cdr3_nt: TGTGCCAGCAGCTTACTTGGGACGGAGTATGAAAAACTGTTTTTT
cdr3_aa: CASSLLGTEYEKLFF
clone_size: -
j_call: TRBJ1-4
v_call: TRBV7-2
d_call: -

cdr3_nt: TGCAGTGCTTGTTCCCTAAACACTGAAGCTTTCTTT
cdr3_aa: CSACSLNTEAFF
clone_size: -
j_call: TRBJ1-1
v_call: TRBV20-1
d_call: -

cdr3_nt: TGTGCCAACAGCACCGGACTAGCGGGAGGAAATGAGCAGTTCTTC
cdr3_aa: CANSTGLAGGNEQFF
clone_size: -
j_call: TRBJ2-1
v_call: TRBV11-3
d_call: TRBD2

cdr3_nt: TGCGCCAGCAGCCCCATAGCGGCTACCTACAATGAGCAGTTCTTC
cdr3_aa: CASSPIAATYNEQFF
clone_size: -
j_call: TRBJ2-1
v_call: TRBV4-1
d_call: -

cdr3_nt: TGTGCCAGCAGCTTAGACAGGGGGGTCTCCTACGAGCAGTACTTC
cdr3_aa: CASSLDRGVSYEQYF
clone_size: few
j_call: TRBJ2-7
v_call: TRBV7-6
d_call: TRBD1

cdr3_nt: TGTGCCAGCGGGGGGGCCACTACCTACGAGCAGTACTTC
cdr3_aa: CASGGATTYEQYF
clone_size: -
j_call: TRBJ2-7
v_call: TRBV12-3/TRBV12-4
d_call: -

cdr3_nt: TGTGCCAGCAGTTGGGCCCAGGATACGCAGTATTTT
cdr3_aa: CASSWAQDTQYF
clone_size: -
j_call: TRBJ2-3
v_call: TRBV6-6
d_call: -

cdr3_nt: TGCGCCAGCAGTGGACAGGGTAGCTCCTATAATTCACCCCTCCACTTT
cdr3_aa: CASSGQGSSYNSPLHF
clone_size: once
j_call: TRBJ1-6
v_call: TRBV5-1
d_call: TRBD1

cdr3_nt: TGTGCCAGCAGTGAGGGACAGGGTCTTTTAAAGCAGTTCTTC
cdr3_aa: CASSEGQGLLKQFF
clone_size: -
j_call: TRBJ2-1
v_call: TRBV2
d_call: TRBD1

cdr3_nt: TGCGCCAGCAGCTCGGGACAGTCGAACACCGGGGAGCTGTTTTTT
cdr3_aa: CASSSGQSNTGELFF
clone_size: -
j_call: TRBJ2-2
v_call: TRBV5-1
d_call: TRBD1

cdr3_nt: TGTGCCAGCAGCCAAGAAGGGGTGGCAGATACGCAGTATTTT
cdr3_aa: CASSQEGVADTQYF
clone_size: many
j_call: TRBJ2-3
v_call: TRBV3-1
d_call: -

cdr3_nt: TGCAGTGCTAGAGGGGGGGCTAGCGGGGGTAATGAGCAGTTCTTC
cdr3_aa: CSARGGASGGNEQFF
clone_size: -
j_call: TRBJ2-1
v_call: TRBV20-1
d_call: TRBD2

cdr3_nt: TGTGCCAGCATGGGGCCCCTCGGGACAGCCCCCCACGAGCAGTACTTC
cdr3_aa: CASMGPLGTAPHEQYF
clone_size: -
j_call: TRBJ2-7
v_call: TRBV2
d_call: TRBD1

cdr3_nt: TGCAGCGTTGCAACACTGGAGGCCAAAAACATTCAGTACTTC
cdr3_aa: CSVATLEAKNIQYF
clone_size: -
j_call: TRBJ2-4
v_call: TRBV29-1
d_call: -

cdr3_nt: TGTGCCAGCCGCGGGAAAGTAAAGGGGGATTTGAATGAAAAACTGTTTTTT
cdr3_aa: CASRGKVKGDLNEKLFF
clone_size: -
j_call: TRBJ1-4
v_call: TRBV14
d_call: -

cdr3_nt: TGCAGTGCTAGGTCGGAAGCACAGGGGGCTGCAAATGAGCAGTTCTTC
cdr3_aa: CSARSEAQGAANEQFF
clone_size: -
j_call: TRBJ2-1
v_call: TRBV20-1
d_call: TRBD1

cdr3_nt: TGTGCCAGCAGCTTAGTAAGGGACAGCGGGTCCGGGGTGTACTTC
cdr3_aa: CASSLVRDSGSGVYF
clone_size: -
j_call: TRBJ2-7
v_call: TRBV11-2
d_call: -

cdr3_nt: TGTGCCAGCAGTGAACGTCCGGGGCCAGATACGCAGTATTTT
cdr3_aa: CASSERPGPDTQYF
clone_size: few
j_call: TRBJ2-3
v_call: TRBV25-1
d_call: -

cdr3_nt: TGTGCCAGCAGCTCACGACAGTCCTACAATGAGCAGTACTTC
cdr3_aa: CASSSRQSYNEQYF
clone_size: -
j_call: TRBJ2-7
v_call: TRBV9
d_call: -

cdr3_nt: TGTGCCGGATCGACCGGGACAGGGACCTACGAGCAGTACTTC
cdr3_aa: CAGSTGTGTYEQYF
clone_size: -
j_call: TRBJ2-7
v_call: TRBV6-1
d_call: TRBD1

cdr3_nt: TGTGCCAGCAGTTTAGAGGGGATCGAAAACATTCAGTACTTC
cdr3_aa: CASSLEGIENIQYF
clone_size: -
j_call: TRBJ2-4
v_call: TRBV12-3/TRBV12-4
d_call: -

cdr3_nt: TGTGCCAGCAGCTTCTACAGGGGGCTCGACAATGAGCAGTTCTTC
cdr3_aa: CASSFYRGLDNEQFF
clone_size: -
j_call: TRBJ2-1
v_call: TRBV11-1
d_call: TRBD1

cdr3_nt: TGCAGTGCGACGGACAGATTTGTCTCCTACAATGAGCAGTTCTTC
cdr3_aa: CSATDRFVSYNEQFF
clone_size: -
j_call: TRBJ2-1
v_call: TRBV20-1
d_call: -

cdr3_nt: TGCAGTGCCGTACAGGGCCGTTTGCCCCAGCATTTT
cdr3_aa: CSAVQGRLPQHF
clone_size: -
j_call: TRBJ1-5
v_call: TRBV20-1
d_call: -

cdr3_nt: TGTGCCAGCAGTCAGCCCCTTGCGGGAGTCGAGCAGTACTTC
cdr3_aa: CASSQPLAGVEQYF
clone_size: few
j_call: TRBJ2-7
v_call: TRBV25-1
d_call: TRBD2

cdr3_nt: TGTGCCAGCAGCTTACTAGCACCGGGAGTCGGCAATGAGCAGTTCTTC
cdr3_aa: CASSLLAPGVGNEQFF
clone_size: -
j_call: TRBJ2-1
v_call: TRBV14
d_call: -

cdr3_nt: TGTGCCAAGGGGCCAGCGGGGGGTGGAACAGATACGCAGTATTTT
cdr3_aa: CAKGPAGGGTDTQYF
clone_size: few
j_call: TRBJ2-3
v_call: TRBV7-2
d_call: TRBD2

cdr3_nt: TGTGCCAGCAGTTTTGGGGGTACAGGCAATGAGCAGTACTTC
cdr3_aa: CASSFGGTGNEQYF
clone_size: -
j_call: TRBJ2-7
v_call: TRBV27
d_call: -

cdr3_nt: TGTGCCAGCGAGGAGACGGGACTAGCCACGTGGGGTGAGCAGTTCTTC
cdr3_aa: CASEETGLATWGEQFF
clone_size: -
j_call: TRBJ2-1
v_call: TRBV6-6
d_call: TRBD2

cdr3_nt: TGCAGTGTTGCGGGTGGTCCCCGTCTCTTAGGGGCCAACGTCCTGACTTTC
cdr3_aa: CSVAGGPRLLGANVLTF
clone_size: -
j_call: TRBJ2-6
v_call: TRBV20-1
d_call: -

cdr3_nt: TGTGCCAGCAATCCGAGCCAGGTGAACGAGCAGTACTTC
cdr3_aa: CASNPSQVNEQYF
clone_size: few
j_call: TRBJ2-7
v_call: TRBV2
d_call: -

cdr3_nt: TGTGCCACCAGTGACCCCACCACAGGGCTACCGGGAGATACGCAGTATTTT
cdr3_aa: CATSDPTTGLPGDTQYF
clone_size: -
j_call: TRBJ2-3
v_call: TRBV24-1
d_call: -

cdr3_nt: TGCAGGGCTACCGAGAGGGACAATGAGCAGTTCTTC
cdr3_aa: CRATERDNEQFF
clone_size: -
j_call: TRBJ2-1
v_call: TRBV20-1
d_call: -

cdr3_nt: TGCAGCGTTGGACTAGAAGCTTTCTTT
cdr3_aa: CSVGLEAFF
clone_size: few
j_call: TRBJ1-1
v_call: TRBV29-1
d_call: -

cdr3_nt: TGTGCCAGCAGCCGCACCGACAGGGCTGGCTACACCTTC
cdr3_aa: CASSRTDRAGYTF
clone_size: -
j_call: TRBJ1-2
v_call: TRBV7-6
d_call: TRBD1